The clone carrying this T cell receptor beta chain occurred many times. Its antigen is undetermined. This specimen comes from a study of HIV-infected patients and healthy controls. V lost 0 bases to trimming and J lost 3 bases, with 7 bases between them. In germline, CDR1 is DFQATT, CDR2 SNEGSKA (reference sequence). The CDR3 runs 13 residues. Study-level results: In healthy controls, MAIT alpha CDR3s were common; in HIV+ repertoires, severely depleted. Healthy control repertoires had roughly threefold more distinct CDR3s than untreated HIV+ repertoires, and higher Shannon diversity. During therapy, HIV-associated CDR3s fell significantly in frequency, while CMV-associated CDR3s did not change significantly.

No cell fractionation was done, so the repertoire covers all unsorted peripheral blood T cells. 400 to 550 ng RNA was reverse transcribed with alpha and beta constant-region primers. Each of the alpha and beta chains got its own library through chain-specific third strand synthesis with indices. A 5' RACE adapter with a random hexamer and the SP2 primer site was joined to cDNA. Each CDR3 protein gets one entry after TCRdb re-called the 5' RACE reads with MiXCR. Among approximately 8,500 distinct CDR3 sequences listed, 5% to 6.5% were seen once. The gene calls are TRBV20-1 and TRBJ2-3; D may be TRBD2 (6 bases). This TCR was recovered from an adult with HIV infection. Specimen: blood, collected before antiretroviral therapy. CDR3 DNA: TGCAGTGCTAGAGAGGCGGGAACAGATACGCAGTATTTT. Amino acids: CSAREAGTDTQYF.